These 31 T cell receptor beta chains share one sample of origin, sequenced in a study of T cells in Graves' hyperthyroidism and ophthalmopathy. Regions amplified from RNA transcripts were the TCR beta CDR3 regions. A set of HTBI primers served as the primers for a first-round RT-PCR of the TCR CDR3. TCRdb reprocessed the multiplex PCR reads with MiXCR, giving one entry per CDR3 protein. The sample has about 600,000 distinct CDR3 sequences, approximately 16% seen once. The source material was blood. These receptors all come from a woman aged 40 to 55 with Graves' ophthalmopathy.

A remark on this clonotype: An end of the junction differs from the germline gene, which may be a read error. The chain recombines TRBV6-1 with TRBJ2-7; D remains unclear. The germline V gene encodes CDR1 MNHNS and CDR2 SASEGT. There are 12 residues in the CDR3. Here the CDR3 DNA reads TGTGCCAGCAGTCTCGACGGTTACGAGCAGCACTTC. Translated, it gives CASSLDGYEQHF.

This rearrangement joins TRBV3-1 to TRBJ2-1, with 14 bases fitting TRBD2. The CDR3 contains 16 residues. Trimming removed 4 bases from V and 6 bases from J; junction bases left unmatched: 5. Germline CDR1 and CDR2: LGHDT and YNNKEL (reference sequence). The CDR3 bases are TGTGCCAGCAGCCTGGGACTAGCGGGGGCCCTCAATGAGCAGTTCTTC. The encoded protein is CASSLGLAGALNEQFF.

This clonotype was seen repeatedly, ten times or more. The CDR3 DNA sequence: TGCGCCAGCAGCTTGGGGGCAGAAGGCTACACCTTC. Amino acids: CASSLGAEGYTF. This chain links TRBV5-1 with TRBJ1-2, with no clear D. V lost 0 bases and J lost 8, with 8 bases in between. The CDR3 length is 12 residues. Germline CDR1 is SGHRS and CDR2 is YFSETQ.

Turning to this clonotype: With a much larger clone just one base away, this may be a read error. The CDR3 spells CSARGGGSQEETQYF. The CDR3 nucleotides are TGCAGTGCTAGGGGAGGGGGCAGCCAGGAAGAGACCCAGTACTTC. The chain uses TRBV20-1 and TRBJ2-5, with D tentatively TRBD1 or TRBD2 (7 bases each). Germline CDR1 DFQATT, CDR2 SNEGSKA (reference sequence). The V gene lost 3 bases and the J gene lost 3 bases, with 17 bases spanning the gap. The CDR3 extends over 15 amino acids.

This clonotype was seen repeatedly, ten times or more. The chain combines TRBV3-1 with TRBJ1-5, with TRBD1 as a possible D gene (5 bases). The length of the CDR3 is 14 residues. Germline CDR1 LGHDT, CDR2 YNNKEL (reference sequence). Trimming removed 4 bases at V and 7 bases at J, with 14 bases between. CDR3 residues: CASSLGHGGQPQHF. Here the CDR3 DNA reads TGTGCCAGCAGCCTAGGACACGGAGGCCAGCCCCAGCATTTT.

This clonotype has only a few counts. The genes are TRBV19 and TRBJ2-1; D is unresolved. The CDR3 is made up of 12 amino acids. With 5 bases removed from V and 4 bases from J, the gap between germline ends came to 6 bases. Germline V gene data show CDR1 as LNHDA and CDR2 as SQIVND (reference sequence). The CDR3 nucleotides are TGTGCCAGTAGTTCACTTTACAATGAGCAGTTCTTC. Its translation is CASSSLYNEQFF.

About this clonotype: Relative to the germline gene, one junction end is altered; a read error may explain this. The chain carries TRBV7-9 and TRBJ2-4; no clear D gene. CDR3 length: 11 residues. Germline V gene lookup returns CDR1 SEHNR and CDR2 FQNEAQ (reference sequence). Written as DNA, the CDR3 is TGTGTCAGCAGCTTCGGAGACATTCAGTACTTC. This codes for CVSSFGDIQYF.

In its sample, this clonotype was seen many times. The V and J genes are TRBV12-3 or TRBV12-4 and TRBJ1-1, with D tentatively TRBD1 (5 bases). The CDR3 consists of 15 residues. Trimming took off 2 bases at V and 10 bases at J, with 20 bases between the two ends. The CDR3 reads CASSLQGTRFSPAFF. Written as DNA, the CDR3 is TGTGCCAGCAGTTTACAGGGTACCAGGTTCAGTCCAGCTTTCTTT.

There are many counts of this clonotype. This chain joins TRBV27 and TRBJ2-1, with 9 bases that match TRBD2. This CDR3 is built from 15 residues. With 7 bases clipped from V and 0 bases from J, the junction kept 4 bases outside the gene matches. Per germline, CDR1 MNHEY and CDR2 SMNVEV (reference sequence). This chain's CDR3 is CASKQAGGSYNEQFF. The CDR3 coding sequence is TGTGCCAGCAAACAAGCGGGGGGCTCCTACAATGAGCAGTTCTTC.

This clonotype was seen a few times. This chain links TRBV18 with TRBJ1-1; TRBD1 matches at 11 bases. Germline V gene data show CDR1 as KGHSH and CDR2 as LQKENI. The CDR3 runs to 16 residues. V dropped 2 bases and J dropped 5; count of bases not matched to a gene: 7. CDR3 coding DNA: TGTGCCAGCTCACCAAGAACCGGGACAGGGGGGACTGAAGCTTTCTTT. Protein: CASSPRTGTGGTEAFF. Together with reference TRBV18 and TRBJ1-1, the CDR3 gives the full variable domain: NAGVMQNPRHLVRRRGQEARLRCSPMKGHSHVYWYRQLPEEGLKFMVYLQKENIIDESGMPKERFSAEFPKEGPSILRIQQVVRGDSAAYFCASSPRTGTGGTEAFFGQGTRLTVV.

This clonotype has just a few counts. The V gene is TRBV19, the J gene TRBJ1-5, with 7 bases aligning to TRBD1. Germline V gene data show CDR1 as LNHDA and CDR2 as SQIVND (reference sequence). Trimming cost V 5 bases and J 4 bases; bases outside gene matches: 11. The CDR3 is 16 residues long. Here the CDR3 reads CASSYSPPTGNQPQHF. In nucleotides, the CDR3 is TGTGCCAGTAGTTACTCCCCCCCGACAGGGAATCAGCCCCAGCATTTT. The full variable domain, in which reference TRBV19 and TRBJ1-5 provide the parts outside the CDR3, is DGGITQSPKYLFRKEGQNVTLSCEQNLNHDAMYWYRQDPGQGLRLIYYSQIVNDFQKGDIAEGYSVSREKKESFPLTVTSAQKNPTAFYLCASSYSPPTGNQPQHFGDGTRLSIL.

There are a few counts of this clonotype. This CDR3 is CASSLGTSDVRNEQFF. The CDR3 DNA reads as TGTGCCAGCAGCTTAGGGACTAGCGACGTGCGGAATGAGCAGTTCTTC. The chain combines TRBV7-9 with TRBJ2-1, with 9 bases fitting TRBD2. Trimming took 1 base from V and 7 from J; bases not matched to a gene: 8. Germline loops: CDR1 SEHNR, CDR2 FQNEAQ (reference sequence). The CDR3 extends over 16 amino acids.

This clonotype was recorded at least ten times. The genes are TRBV30 and TRBJ1-6; TRBD1 matches at 8 bases. Germline CDR1 and CDR2: GTSNPN and SVGIG (reference sequence). Trimming took 0 bases from V and 9 from J; bases not matched to a gene: 10. The CDR3 spans 16 residues. CDR3 in DNA: TGTGCCTGGAGTGTACAGGCGGGGACAGGATCTTCACCCCTCCACTTT. It encodes CAWSVQAGTGSSPLHF.

In this sample, this clonotype turned up a few times. V usage is TRBV12-3 or TRBV12-4 and J usage is TRBJ2-5; 8 positions agree with TRBD1. V was clipped by 5 bases and J by 5 bases; unmatched bases: 10. CDR3 length: 15 residues. The CDR3 nucleotides are TGTGCCAGCAGTGCGGGACAGGAGGGCAGGGAGACCCAGTACTTC. Translating gives CASSAGQEGRETQYF.

With regard to this clonotype: This may be a read error: a much more frequent sequence differs by one nucleotide. This chain uses TRBV2 with TRBJ1-1; possibly TRBD1 for D (5 bases). The CDR3 spans 14 residues. The V gene's germline CDR1 is SNHLY and CDR2 FYNNEI. CDR3: CAISGVLWGSEAFF. CDR3 DNA sequence: TGTGCCATCAGTGGGGTCTTGTGGGGGTCCGAAGCTTTCTTT.

The V call is TRBV19, the J call TRBJ2-7; possible D gene TRBD2, 6 bases. Germline CDR1 is LNHDA and CDR2 is SQIVND (reference sequence). The V end was cut by 3 bases, the J end by 1 base, with 10 bases between. This CDR3 has 14 residues. The CDR3 protein is CASSMKAGSYEQYF. DNA of the CDR3: TGTGCCAGTAGTATGAAGGCGGGGTCCTACGAGCAGTACTTC.

The V call is TRBV5-1, the J call TRBJ2-2, with 11 nucleotides matching TRBD2. This CDR3 comprises 15 residues. The J segment lost 6 bases and the V segment lost 0 bases, leaving 1 base of the junction unmatched. Germline assignment: CDR1 SGHRS and CDR2 YFSETQ. CDR3: CASSLVLAGAGELFF. The CDR3 DNA reads TGCGCCAGCAGCTTGGTACTAGCGGGAGCCGGGGAGCTGTTTTTT. Using reference TRBV5-1 and TRBJ2-2 for the parts outside the CDR3, the full variable domain is KAGVTQTPRYLIKTRGQQVTLSCSPISGHRSVSWYQQTPGQGLQFLFEYFSETQRNKGNFPGRFSGRQFSNSRSEMNVSTLELGDSALYLCASSLVLAGAGELFFGEGSRLTVL.

The sample holds many counts of this clonotype. The chain is built from TRBV3-1 and TRBJ2-1; D is perhaps TRBD2 (6 bases). This CDR3 contains 15 residues. CDR1 is LGHDT and CDR2 is YNNKEL in the germline V gene (reference sequence). V lost 1 base and J 7 bases, leaving 14 bases between the germline ends. CDR3 DNA sequence: TGTGCCAGCAGCCAAGTCCCAGCGGGTATGAATGAGCAGTTCTTC. Residues: CASSQVPAGMNEQFF.

This clonotype has just a few counts. This chain joins TRBV7-3 and TRBJ2-6; D remains ambiguous. Germline values: CDR1 SGHTA, CDR2 FQGTGA. The CDR3 is made up of 16 amino acids. The ends were cut back, 5 bases at V and 2 bases at J, with 13 bases in the middle. Here the CDR3 reads CASSPSILAGANVLTF. DNA for the CDR3: TGTGCCAGCAGCCCGAGTATCTTGGCTGGGGCCAACGTCCTGACTTTC.

A word on this clonotype: It may be a read error: a sequence one base away is much more abundant. The chain employs TRBV5-1 and TRBJ2-1, with D unclear. The CDR3 length is 12 residues. Germline CDR1 is SGHRS and CDR2 is YFSETQ. CDR3 sequence reads: CASSPEDREPFF. Written as DNA, the CDR3 is TGCGCCAGCAGCCCCGAGGACCGCGAGCCGTTCTTC.

The CDR3 sequence is CSVGQGDYGYTF. The CDR3 DNA is TGCAGCGTTGGACAGGGAGACTATGGCTACACCTTC. The V and J genes are TRBV29-1 and TRBJ1-2; 7 bases align to TRBD1. The trim removed 4 bases at V and 3 bases at J, leaving 2 bases unmatched. This CDR3 region has 12 residues. Looked up from germline, CDR1 is SQVTM and CDR2 is ANQGSEA.

The chain carries TRBV19 and TRBJ2-1, with D possibly matching TRBD2 (6 bases). V was trimmed by 4 bases and J by 4 bases, leaving 20 bases between them. The CDR3 runs 17 residues. From germline, CDR1 is LNHDA and CDR2 SQIVND (reference sequence). This chain's CDR3 is CASSTWGDPGQYNEQFF. The CDR3 bases are TGTGCCAGTAGTACCTGGGGGGATCCTGGGCAGTACAATGAGCAGTTCTTC. Full variable domain (rest looked up from reference TRBV19 and TRBJ2-1): DGGITQSPKYLFRKEGQNVTLSCEQNLNHDAMYWYRQDPGQGLRLIYYSQIVNDFQKGDIAEGYSVSREKKESFPLTVTSAQKNPTAFYLCASSTWGDPGQYNEQFFGPGTRLTVL.

V usage is TRBV25-1 and J usage is TRBJ2-7; perhaps TRBD2 as D (6 bases). From germline, CDR1 is MGHDK and CDR2 SYGVNS. The CDR3 is 15 residues long. Deletions cut 0 bases from V and 2 bases from J, with 11 bases between. The CDR3 reads CASSEYGAGTYEQYF. The CDR3 coding sequence is TGTGCCAGCAGTGAATATGGGGCGGGAACCTACGAGCAGTACTTC.

The CDR3 bases are TGTGCCAGTAGTCCCGTAACAGAGCCCTACGAGCAGTACTTC. This codes for CASSPVTEPYEQYF. The chain joins TRBV19 to TRBJ2-7, with D hard to call. From germline, CDR1 is LNHDA and CDR2 SQIVND (reference sequence). Trimming took off 5 bases at V and 2 bases at J, with 13 bases between the two ends. The CDR3 length is 14 residues.

In its sample, this clonotype was seen many times. The chain couples TRBV6-4 to TRBJ2-2; TRBD1 matches at 9 bases. Trimming took 9 bases from V and 4 from J; bases not matched to a gene: 6. CDR3 length: 14 amino acids. Germline assignment: CDR1 MRHNA and CDR2 SNTAGT. CDR3 sequence: CASTGQGSTGELFF. The CDR3 region has the DNA TGTGCCAGTACCGGACAGGGGAGCACCGGGGAGCTGTTTTTT.

The V and J genes are TRBV30 and TRBJ2-3, with 7 positions matching TRBD2. The ends lost 4 bases at V and 2 bases at J; junction bases unmatched: 9. The CDR3 sequence is 15 residues long. CDR1 is GTSNPN, CDR2 SVGIG, per germline (reference sequence). This CDR3 is CAWTGGLADTDTQYF. The CDR3 DNA follows: TGTGCCTGGACGGGTGGGCTAGCGGACACAGATACGCAGTATTTT.

The chain combines TRBV2 with TRBJ2-1, with TRBD2 as a possible D gene (6 bases). The DNA matches TRBJ2-7 better at its end, which makes the J call doubtful. Germline CDR1 and CDR2: SNHLY and FYNNEI. CDR3 size: 12 residues. The CDR3 reads CASTGTYNEQYF. Written as DNA, the CDR3 is TGTGCCAGCACCGGGACTTACAATGAGCAGTACTTC.

As for this clonotype: This may be a read error: a much more frequent sequence differs by one nucleotide. This chain uses TRBV7-3 with TRBJ2-7; 9 bases match TRBD2. V lost 6 bases and J lost 7; bases outside the gene matches: 10. Germline V lookup: CDR1 SGHTA, CDR2 FQGTGA. This CDR3 contains 14 residues. CDR3 loop: CASSSRGGSDEQYF. DNA for the CDR3: TGTGCCAGCAGTTCGCGGGGGGGCAGCGATGAGCAGTACTTC.

This chain uses TRBV6-2 or TRBV6-3 with TRBJ1-2; TRBD1 is a possible D gene (6 bases). CDR1 and CDR2 from the germline V gene are MNHEY and SVGEGT. Between the trimmed V and J ends, which lost 9 bases and 0 bases, there was a span of 11 bases. There are 13 residues in the CDR3. In DNA form, the CDR3 reads TGTGCCAGTCGTGGGGGCACTAACTATGGCTACACCTTC. It translates to CASRGGTNYGYTF.

This clonotype was detected only a few times. The chain joins TRBV20-1 to TRBJ1-1, with D unresolved. CDR3 length equals 13 residues. Germline-derived CDR1 and CDR2 are DFQATT and SNEGSKA (reference sequence). The V and J ends lost 3 bases and 3 bases respectively, with 11 bases between them. CDR3 protein: CSARRYSDTEAFF. CDR3 coding DNA: TGCAGTGCTAGGAGGTATTCAGACACTGAAGCTTTCTTT.

In its sample, this clonotype was seen many times. The chain carries TRBV15 and TRBJ2-2, with 11 bases fitting TRBD2. V gave up 1 base and J gave up 0 bases; unmatched junction bases: 10. This CDR3 is built from 20 residues. The germline gives CDR1 LNHNV, CDR2 YYDKDF (reference sequence). The CDR3 DNA sequence: TGTGCCACCAGCAGAGCGGGGACTAGCGGTATACACGCGAACACCGGGGAGCTGTTTTTT. It codes for CATSRAGTSGIHANTGELFF.